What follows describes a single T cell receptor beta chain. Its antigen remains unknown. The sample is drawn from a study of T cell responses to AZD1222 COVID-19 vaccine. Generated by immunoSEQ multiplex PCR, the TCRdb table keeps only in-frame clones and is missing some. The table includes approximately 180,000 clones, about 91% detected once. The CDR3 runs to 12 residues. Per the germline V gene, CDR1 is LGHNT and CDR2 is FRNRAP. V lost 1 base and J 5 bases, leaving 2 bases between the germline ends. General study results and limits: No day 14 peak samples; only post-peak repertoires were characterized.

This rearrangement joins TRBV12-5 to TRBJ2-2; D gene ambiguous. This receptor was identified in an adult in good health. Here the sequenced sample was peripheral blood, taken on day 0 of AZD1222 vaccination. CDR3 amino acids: CASGLGTGELFF. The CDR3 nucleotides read TGTGCTAGTGGTTTGGGAACCGGGGAGCTGTTTTTT.